These T cell receptor beta chains were read from a single sample in a study of T-cell reconstitution after alpha-beta-depleted transplantation in children. One entry per CDR3 protein, called by TCRdb with MiXCR from the PCR reads. The sample holds some 450,000 distinct CDR3 sequences, approximately 41% seen once. Here the sequenced sample was PBMCs, taken before TCRalphabeta/CD19-depleted stem cell transplant. These receptors were taken from a girl under 10 years old with aplastic anemia, due to receive a stem cell transplant. CDR3s include the opening cysteine and the closing phenylalanine or tryptophan. The D gene is left open where the match is weak. Some rows have no size entry. The others give once, few or many, or a class for an expanded clone.

- TRBJ2-3 many TRBV7-8 CASKKGGPDTQYF TGTGCCAGCAAGAAGGGTGGACCAGATACGCAGTATTTT
TRBD2 TRBJ2-7 few TRBV20-1 CSAGGEAVTYEQYF TGCAGTGCTGGGGGGGAAGCGGTAACCTACGAGCAGTACTTC
TRBD2 TRBJ2-5 - TRBV6-5 CASSYSSSGGLRETQYF TGTGCCAGCAGTTACTCCTCTAGCGGGGGTCTAAGAGAGACCCAGTACTTC
- TRBJ2-2 - TRBV7-9 CASSFGGTNTGELFF TGTGCCAGCAGCTTCGGCGGAACGAACACCGGGGAGCTGTTTTTT
TRBD2 TRBJ2-1 - TRBV20-1 CSAISAGLAGYNEQFF TGCAGTGCCATATCCGCCGGACTAGCGGGATACAATGAGCAGTTCTTC
- TRBJ1-2 many TRBV27 CASIHLIPGYTF TGTGCCAGCATTCACCTCATCCCCGGCTACACCTTC
- TRBJ1-1 - TRBV7-9 CASTPDLNTEAFF TGTGCCAGCACTCCGGATTTGAACACTGAAGCTTTCTTT
- TRBJ2-5 many TRBV10-3 CAISETSIGLVQETQYF TGTGCCATCAGTGAGACTTCGATTGGACTGGTCCAAGAGACCCAGTACTTC
TRBD2 TRBJ2-7 - TRBV6-5 CASSYKGGGEQYF TGTGCCAGCAGTTACAAGGGCGGGGGCGAGCAGTACTTC
- TRBJ1-1 - TRBV6-5 CASSSGVGAFF TGTGCCAGCAGTTCAGGCGTGGGGGCTTTCTTT
- TRBJ2-3 few TRBV20-1 CSAIVLWGDTDTQYF TGCAGTGCTATCGTTTTGTGGGGGGATACAGATACGCAGTATTTT
- TRBJ2-5 - TRBV20-1 CSAINPERLYQETQYF TGCAGTGCGATCAACCCCGAGCGGCTGTACCAAGAGACCCAGTACTTC
- TRBJ1-1 many TRBV18 CASSPSVGAQWNTEAFF TGTGCCAGCTCACCAAGCGTCGGGGCGCAATGGAACACTGAAGCTTTCTTT
- TRBJ2-1 - TRBV7-8 CASTREPPHNEQFF TGTGCCAGTACCCGGGAGCCCCCTCACAATGAGCAGTTCTTC
TRBD1 TRBJ1-1 - TRBV18 CASSPGQADIEAFF TGTGCCAGCTCACCCGGACAGGCGGACATTGAAGCTTTCTTT
- TRBJ1-3 - TRBV18 CASSPGTVGNTIYF TGTGCCAGCTCACCAGGGACGGTCGGAAACACCATATATTTT
- TRBJ1-4 - TRBV9 CASSPGGDNEKLFF TGTGCCAGCAGCCCCGGGGGAGATAATGAAAAACTGTTTTTT
TRBD2 TRBJ2-1 - TRBV20-1 CSASRTSGAYNEQFF TGCAGTGCTAGCCGGACTAGCGGGGCTTACAATGAGCAGTTCTTC
TRBD2 TRBJ2-7 - TRBV20-1 CSVVKTAGGPGEQYF TGCAGTGTCGTTAAGACGGCGGGGGGGCCTGGCGAGCAGTACTTC
TRBD2 TRBJ2-1 - TRBV6-1 CASSQGGLAGVNEQFF TGTGCCAGCAGCCAGGGGGGGCTAGCGGGAGTCAATGAGCAGTTCTTC